This entry describes one T cell receptor beta chain. The antigen is not known. Clones were read by immunoSEQ multiplex PCR, and TCRdb kept only the in-frame ones, dropping some. The sample lists 85,000 to 90,000 clones; approximately 90% were seen once. The source of the sample is a study of T cell responses to AZD1222 COVID-19 vaccine. Study-wide results and caveats: It should be noted that donors were predominantly white British and more often female, and clonal diversity was possibly underestimated. Just six or seven AZD1222 recipients tested seropositive at baseline. Reportedly, close to half of spike-specific TCRs are directed against unmutated variant regions.

The CDR3 is 13 residues long. Trimming took 2 bases from V and 7 from J, leaving 10 bases between them. Germline CDR1 SGHRS, CDR2 YFSETQ. The chain recombines TRBV5-1 with TRBJ2-1; a possible D gene is TRBD2 (6 bases). The sequence was obtained from an adult in good health. The specimen comprised peripheral blood, sampled on day 0 of AZD1222 vaccination. The CDR3 here is CASSLGGENEQFF. The DNA for the CDR3 is TGCGCCAGCAGCTTAGGAGGGGAGAATGAGCAGTTCTTC.